This T cell receptor beta chain stems from a study of T cell responses to AZD1222 COVID-19 vaccine. Study overall: Second-dose schedules of about 4 or about 12 weeks were combined. Study results and limitations: Clonal diversity was possibly underestimated, and white British individuals and females predominated among donors. Repertoires were sampled only after the peak T cell response. Vaccine-associated CD4 TCRs spanned spike, dominant at 160-218 and 743-854.

With 5 bases removed from V and 2 bases from J, the gap between germline ends came to 12 bases. This CDR3 has 15 residues. Germline loops: CDR1 PRHDT, CDR2 FYEKMQ (reference sequence). About this clone itself: Antigen: not known.

Only in-frame clones appear in the TCRdb table, and some are missing; sequencing was by immunoSEQ multiplex PCR. Among roughly 150,000 clones listed, around 90% were seen once. V usage is TRBV13 and J usage is TRBJ2-2; D may be TRBD2 (5 bases). This TCR came from an adult in good health. Sequences were derived from peripheral blood, sampled on day 0 of AZD1222 vaccination. CDR3 amino acids: CASSQGRGNTGELFF. CDR3 coding DNA: TGTGCCAGCAGCCAAGGACGGGGAAACACCGGGGAGCTGTTTTTT.